This T cell receptor beta chain was recovered during a study of human T cells and chemical hapten exposure. Authors' analysis steps: Samples held a median of around 92,000 TCRs, range roughly 20,000–690,600. TCRdb re-called the RACE reads with MiXCR, one entry per CDR3 protein. V and J calls and clone size were set by TCRdb, not the authors. The data contain approximately 110,000 distinct CDR3 sequences, approximately 10% of them singletons. Time point specified: patch test 1, 2 weeks after DPC sensitization. Treatment of the sample: therapeutic diphenylcyclopropenone sensitization with weekly scalp DPC. Study-level findings and limits: Having alopecia, the donors may differ immunologically from healthy people. Patch test score showed a positive correlation with PT1 expanded TCR counts.

V was clipped by 5 bases and J by 5 bases; unmatched bases: 14. The germline V gene encodes CDR1 MDHEN and CDR2 SYDVKM. This CDR3 has 19 amino acids. With regard to this clonotype: The antigen is unknown.

The specimen was whole blood, collected in connection with sensitization to the hapten diphenylcyclopropenone (DPC). This chain uses TRBV28 with TRBJ2-1; 14 positions match TRBD2. This TCR was sampled from a woman in her forties with alopecia areata. Some clones in this sample may be carry-over from other donors' samples. This CDR3 is CASSKGTSGRILVHNEQFF. In nucleotides, the CDR3 is TGTGCCAGCAGTAAAGGGACTAGCGGGAGAATCTTAGTCCACAATGAGCAGTTCTTC. The full variable domain, with the rest looked up from reference TRBV28 and TRBJ2-1, is DVKVTQSSRYLVKRTGEKVFLECVQDMDHENMFWYRQDPGLGLRLIYFSYDVKMKEKGDIPEGYSVSREKKERFSLILESASTNQTSMYLCASSKGTSGRILVHNEQFFGPGTRLTVL.